The 22 T cell receptor beta chains given below trace back to one sample, sequenced in a study of T-cell memory formation after mild COVID-19. TCRdb ran MiXCR on the 5' RACE reads and lists one entry per CDR3 protein. This sample has 200,000 to 250,000 distinct CDR3 sequences, with roughly 17% found just once. The specimen was PBMCs or a T cell subset sorted from them (not recorded which). The receptors were gathered from a man aged 18 to 29 who had mild COVID-19 (a few samples of this study predate the infection). Cell type and time point are not known.

The J gene is TRBJ2-2, the V gene TRBV5-1, with D possibly TRBD1 on 5 matching bases. There are 15 residues in the CDR3. The V and J ends lost 2 bases and 0 bases respectively, with 8 bases between them. The V gene's germline CDR1 is SGHRS and CDR2 YFSETQ. The CDR3 here is CASSFTGTNTGELFF. The CDR3, as DNA: TGCGCCAGCAGCTTCACAGGCACGAACACCGGGGAGCTGTTTTTT.

This clonotype was detected only a few times. The chain has TRBV11-2 and TRBJ1-2; 8 bases align to TRBD1. Germline-derived CDR1 and CDR2 are SGHAT and FQNNGV. The CDR3 sequence is 16 residues long. V trimming: 4 bases; J trimming: 2 bases; junction bases outside the gene matches: 9. For the CDR3, the DNA is TGTGCCAGCAGCTCACTCAAGAGGACAGGGAACTATGGCTACACCTTC. This translates into CASSSLKRTGNYGYTF.

The chain has TRBV20-1 and TRBJ1-3; D call uncertain. Between the trimmed V and J ends, which lost 6 bases and 0 bases, there was a span of 12 bases. Germline CDR1 is DFQATT and CDR2 is SNEGSKA (reference sequence). This CDR3 spans 14 amino acids. The CDR3 spells CSAAASHSGNTIYF. In nucleotides, the CDR3 is TGCAGTGCAGCAGCTTCCCACTCTGGAAACACCATATATTTT.

This clonotype was counted at least ten times. The chain's CDR3 is CASSPRDGTGASSYNEQFF. The CDR3 bases are TGTGCCAGCAGCCCACGCGACGGTACGGGGGCCAGCTCCTACAATGAGCAGTTCTTC. This chain links TRBV7-9 with TRBJ2-1; the D call may be TRBD1 or TRBD2 (6 bases each). Germline assignment: CDR1 SEHNR and CDR2 FQNEAQ (reference sequence). The CDR3 totals 19 residues. With 5 bases removed from V and 0 bases from J, the gap between germline ends came to 23 bases.

The sample holds many counts of this clonotype. The chain couples TRBV7-6 to TRBJ2-5; D tentatively fits TRBD1 or TRBD2 (6 bases each). CDR3 length: 16 amino acids. V was shortened by 3 bases and J by 3 bases, with 17 bases between the two germline ends. CDR1 and CDR2 from the germline V gene are SGHVS and FNYEAQ. CDR3: CASSLLAGHVKETQYF. The CDR3 nucleotides are TGTGCCAGCAGCTTGCTTGCGGGACACGTTAAAGAGACCCAGTACTTC.

The rearrangement uses TRBV6-2 or TRBV6-3 and TRBJ1-5; D is uncertain. The CDR3 contains 15 residues. Germline V CDR1 and CDR2: MNHEY, SVGEGT. The germline V and J ends were trimmed by 2 bases and 1 base, with 9 bases remaining between them. CDR3 coding DNA: TGTGCCAGCAGTTACCTCGGGAACAGCAATCAGCCCCAGCATTTT. Translation gives CASSYLGNSNQPQHF.

This rearrangement joins TRBV29-1 to TRBJ2-7; no definite D call. Per germline, CDR1 SQVTM and CDR2 ANQGSEA. The CDR3 runs 11 residues. The V gene lost 2 bases and the J gene lost 9 bases, with 11 bases spanning the gap. Here the CDR3 reads CSVEWVCVQYV. The CDR3 DNA reads as TGCAGCGTTGAATGGGTCTGTGTGCAGTACGTC.

The chain couples TRBV7-9 to TRBJ2-5; 8 positions match TRBD1. CDR1 is SEHNR, CDR2 FQNEAQ, per germline (reference sequence). The CDR3 runs to 13 residues. With 6 bases clipped from V and 4 bases from J, the junction kept 4 bases outside the gene matches. CDR3 nucleotide sequence: TGTGCCAGCAGTCAGACAGGGGTAGAGACCCAGTACTTC. Residues: CASSQTGVETQYF. The full variable domain, completed using reference TRBV7-9 and TRBJ2-5, is DTGVSQNPRHKITKRGQNVTFRCDPISEHNRLYWYRQTLGQGPEFLTYFQNEAQLEKSRLLSDRFSAERPKGSFSTLEIQRTEQGDSAMYLCASSQTGVETQYFGPGTRLLVL.

This clonotype rates as medium-sized. The chain couples TRBV12-3 or TRBV12-4 to TRBJ1-1; 10 bases are a match to TRBD1. This CDR3 is built from 20 residues. V lost 3 bases, J lost 0 bases, and 16 bases stayed unmatched. CDR3 residues: CASSFLRGGTGDLVNTEAFF. CDR3 DNA: TGTGCCAGCAGTTTTCTTAGGGGCGGGACAGGGGATCTCGTGAACACTGAAGCTTTCTTT.

This rearrangement joins TRBV18 to TRBJ2-2; unclear D gene. The CDR3 is made up of 14 amino acids. Trimming took 4 bases from V and 1 from J, leaving 7 bases between them. Germline-derived CDR1 and CDR2 are KGHSH and LQKENI. This CDR3 reads CASSLQKNTGELFF. CDR3 in DNA: TGTGCCAGCTCACTTCAAAAGAACACCGGGGAGCTGTTTTTT.

This clonotype appeared a few times. The rearrangement uses TRBV7-2 and TRBJ1-2; D gene unclear. Germline lookup yields CDR1 SGHTA and CDR2 FQGNSA. The CDR3 sequence is 16 residues long. V lost 5 bases and J 8 bases, leaving 24 bases between the germline ends. This CDR3 is CASSPSGPPTVRGYTF. The CDR3 DNA follows: TGTGCCAGCAGCCCCAGCGGTCCGCCGACGGTCCGAGGCTACACCTTC. Full variable domain (remainder filled in from reference TRBV7-2 and TRBJ1-2): GAGVSQSPSNKVTEKGKDVELRCDPISGHTALYWYRQSLGQGLEFLIYFQGNSAPDKSGLPSDRFSAERTGGSVSTLTIQRTQQEDSAVYLCASSPSGPPTVRGYTFGSGTRLTVV.

V is TRBV7-2 and J is TRBJ2-3, with 7 bases aligning to TRBD2. V was pared by 6 bases and J by 0 bases, with 9 bases of the junction left unmatched. Germline CDR1 SGHTA, CDR2 FQGNSA. The CDR3 totals 16 residues. CDR3 region: CASRLGGGPSTDTQYF. The CDR3 bases are TGTGCCAGCAGGTTGGGGGGAGGGCCTAGCACAGATACGCAGTATTTT.

The chain employs TRBV11-2 and TRBJ2-3; D is ambiguous. The CDR3 loop spans 14 amino acids. Germline values: CDR1 SGHAT, CDR2 FQNNGV. V lost 3 bases to trimming and J lost 4 bases, with 11 bases between them. CDR3 DNA sequence: TGTGCCAGCAGCTTGGCCACTCGAGCAGATACGCAGTATTTT. Residues: CASSLATRADTQYF.

This clonotype was seen more than once but under ten times. The rearrangement uses TRBV7-3 and TRBJ2-1; 8 positions match TRBD2. Germline CDR1 SGHTA, CDR2 FQGTGA. With V trimmed by 4 bases and J by 7 bases, 9 bases remained unmatched. The CDR3 is 15 residues long. CDR3 in amino acids: CASSWAGGGRNEQFF. CDR3 DNA sequence: TGTGCCAGCAGCTGGGCAGGCGGGGGGCGGAATGAGCAGTTCTTC.

This clonotype was seen only a few times. V is TRBV20-1 and J is TRBJ2-7, with D uncertain. V was shortened by 3 bases and J by 0 bases, with 12 bases between the two germline ends. CDR1 is DFQATT, CDR2 SNEGSKA, per germline (reference sequence). The CDR3 loop spans 14 amino acids. The CDR3 bases are TGCAGTGCTAGGGGGATCTGGAGCTCCTACGAGCAGTACGTC. It codes for CSARGIWSSYEQYV.

The chain employs TRBV5-6 and TRBJ1-6; 7 nucleotides line up with TRBD1. Looked up from germline, CDR1 is SGHDT and CDR2 is YYEEEE. V dropped 1 base and J dropped 7; count of bases not matched to a gene: 8. This CDR3 comprises 16 residues. The CDR3 loop reads CASSLRPGQPNSPLHF. The CDR3 region has the DNA TGTGCCAGCAGCTTGAGACCGGGACAGCCGAATTCACCCCTCCACTTT.

The rearrangement links TRBV11-2 to TRBJ1-1; tentatively, D is TRBD1 (6 bases). Trimming removed 6 bases at V and 0 bases at J, with 11 bases between. CDR3 length: 14 residues. In germline, CDR1 is SGHAT, CDR2 FQNNGV. CDR3 bases: TGTGCCAGCAGTTACAGGGCAATGAACACTGAAGCTTTCTTT. Protein sequence: CASSYRAMNTEAFF.

This chain joins TRBV3-1 and TRBJ2-5; a possible D gene is TRBD2 (5 bases). This CDR3 is built from 15 residues. In germline, CDR1 is LGHDT, CDR2 YNNKEL (reference sequence). Trimming removed 5 bases from V and 2 bases from J, with 15 bases in between. The CDR3 DNA sequence: TGTGCCAGCAGCTTATTAGGACGGGGACAAGAGACCCAGTACTTC. Translation: CASSLLGRGQETQYF.

The chain is built from TRBV5-1 and TRBJ2-2; 8 bases are shared with TRBD1. V lost 4 bases, J lost 5 bases, and 4 bases stayed unmatched. Looked up from germline, CDR1 is SGHRS and CDR2 is YFSETQ. The CDR3 runs 14 residues. Here the CDR3 DNA reads TGCGCCAGCAGCCTTCAGGGGGCAACCGGGGAGCTGTTTTTT. It yields the protein CASSLQGATGELFF.

This clonotype was seen a few times. The V call is TRBV20-1, the J call TRBJ2-3; 8 bases are a match to TRBD2. Per germline, CDR1 DFQATT and CDR2 SNEGSKA (reference sequence). The CDR3 length is 15 residues. V shed 0 bases, J shed 6 bases, and the junction held 8 bases outside the gene matches. CDR3 residues: CSARDDGGTRDTQYF. In DNA form, the CDR3 reads TGCAGTGCTAGAGATGACGGGGGGACTAGGGATACGCAGTATTTT.

The chain uses TRBV6-5 and TRBJ1-5; the D is unclear. V was trimmed by 2 bases and J by 1 base, leaving 9 bases between them. The CDR3 contains 15 residues. Looked up from germline, CDR1 is MNHEY and CDR2 is SVGAGI. As DNA, the CDR3 is TGTGCCAGCAGTTACGGTCCTGGGAGCAATCAGCCCCAGCATTTT. Its protein product is CASSYGPGSNQPQHF.

V gene TRBV28 combines with J gene TRBJ2-7, with 12 bases aligning to TRBD1. There are 15 residues in the CDR3. After removal of 6 bases from V and 3 bases from J, the junction contained 6 bases not matched to a gene. Germline V CDR1 and CDR2: MDHEN, SYDVKM. This chain's CDR3 is CASSPGTGGVYEQYV. The CDR3 nucleotides are TGTGCCAGCAGCCCCGGGACAGGGGGCGTCTACGAGCAGTACGTC.